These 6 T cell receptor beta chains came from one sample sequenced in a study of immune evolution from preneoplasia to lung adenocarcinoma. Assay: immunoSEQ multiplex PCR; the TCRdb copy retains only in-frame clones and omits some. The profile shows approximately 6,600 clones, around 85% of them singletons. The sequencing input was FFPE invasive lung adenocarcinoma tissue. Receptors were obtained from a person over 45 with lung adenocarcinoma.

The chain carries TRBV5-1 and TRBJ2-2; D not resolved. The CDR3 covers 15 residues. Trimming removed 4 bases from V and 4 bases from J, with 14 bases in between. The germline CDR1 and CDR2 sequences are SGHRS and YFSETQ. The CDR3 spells CASSPAGPFTGELFF. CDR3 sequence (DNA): TGCGCCAGCAGCCCCGCCGGCCCATTCACCGGGGAGCTGTTTTTT.

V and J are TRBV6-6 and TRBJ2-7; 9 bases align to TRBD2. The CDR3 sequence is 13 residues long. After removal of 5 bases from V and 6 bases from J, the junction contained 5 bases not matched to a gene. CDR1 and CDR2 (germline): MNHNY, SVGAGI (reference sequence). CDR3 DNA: TGTGCCAGCAGTATAGCGGGAGAGGGCGAGCAGTACTTC. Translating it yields CASSIAGEGEQYF.

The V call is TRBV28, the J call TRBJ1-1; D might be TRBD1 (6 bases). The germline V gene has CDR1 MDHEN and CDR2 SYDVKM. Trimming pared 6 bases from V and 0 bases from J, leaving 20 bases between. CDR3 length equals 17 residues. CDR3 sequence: CASRGRTGGFMNTEAFF. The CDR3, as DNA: TGTGCCAGCAGGGGGCGAACTGGGGGCTTTATGAACACTGAAGCTTTCTTT.

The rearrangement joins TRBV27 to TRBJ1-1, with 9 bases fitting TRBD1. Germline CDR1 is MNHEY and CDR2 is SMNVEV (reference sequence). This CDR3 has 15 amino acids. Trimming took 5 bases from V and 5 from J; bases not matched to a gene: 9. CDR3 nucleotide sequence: TGTGCCAGCAGTCAAACAGGGGGCAGAGGAACTGAAGCTTTCTTT. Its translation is CASSQTGGRGTEAFF.

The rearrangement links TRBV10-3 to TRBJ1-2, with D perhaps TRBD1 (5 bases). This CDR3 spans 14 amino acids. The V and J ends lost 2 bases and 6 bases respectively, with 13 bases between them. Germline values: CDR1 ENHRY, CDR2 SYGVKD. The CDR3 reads CAISEVTLRDGYTF. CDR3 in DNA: TGTGCCATCAGTGAGGTCACGCTCAGGGATGGCTACACCTTC.

Here the CDR3 reads CASSPGRRRTVLNTEAFF. The CDR3 coding sequence is TGTGCCAGCAGTCCGGGACGGCGGCGAACCGTTTTGAACACTGAAGCTTTCTTT. The chain combines TRBV28 with TRBJ1-1; tentatively, D is TRBD1 (5 bases). The V and J ends lost 5 bases and 0 bases respectively, with 22 bases between them. Germline CDR1 reads MDHEN; CDR2 reads SYDVKM. This CDR3 region has 18 residues.